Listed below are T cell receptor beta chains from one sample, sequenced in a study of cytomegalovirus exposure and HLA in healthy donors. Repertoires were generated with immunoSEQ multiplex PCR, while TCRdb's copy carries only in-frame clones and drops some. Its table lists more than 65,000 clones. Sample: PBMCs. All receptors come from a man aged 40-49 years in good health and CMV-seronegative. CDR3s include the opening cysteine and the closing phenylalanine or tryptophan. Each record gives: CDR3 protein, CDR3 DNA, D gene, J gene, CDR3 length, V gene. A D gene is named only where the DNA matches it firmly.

cdr3_aa: CAWSHRDRGFYEQYF; cdr3_nt: TGTGCCTGGAGTCACCGGGACAGGGGGTTCTACGAGCAGTACTTC; d_call: TRBD1; j_call: TRBJ2-7; cdr3_length: 15; v_call: TRBV30
cdr3_aa: CASSLAAAADYGYTF; cdr3_nt: TGCGCCAGCAGCTTGGCCGCGGCCGCTGACTATGGCTACACCTTC; d_call: -; j_call: TRBJ1-2; cdr3_length: 15; v_call: TRBV5-1
cdr3_aa: CASSIDRQGEETQYF; cdr3_nt: TGTGCCAGTAGTATAGATAGACAGGGAGAAGAGACCCAGTACTTC; d_call: TRBD1; j_call: TRBJ2-5; cdr3_length: 15; v_call: TRBV19
cdr3_aa: CASSPNSLNTEAFF; cdr3_nt: TGTGCCAGCTCACCAAACAGCCTGAACACTGAAGCTTTCTTT; d_call: -; j_call: TRBJ1-1; cdr3_length: 14; v_call: TRBV18
cdr3_aa: CASRVGGNEKLFF; cdr3_nt: TGCGCCAGCCGGGTCGGAGGGAATGAAAAACTGTTTTTT; d_call: -; j_call: TRBJ1-4; cdr3_length: 13; v_call: TRBV5-1
cdr3_aa: CASSEQDGGAETQYF; cdr3_nt: TGTGCCAGCAGTGAACAGGACGGGGGGGCAGAGACCCAGTACTTC; d_call: TRBD2; j_call: TRBJ2-5; cdr3_length: 15; v_call: TRBV6-1
cdr3_aa: CASGGQRGNEQFF; cdr3_nt: TGTGCCAGCGGAGGGCAGCGGGGGAATGAGCAGTTCTTC; d_call: TRBD2; j_call: TRBJ2-1; cdr3_length: 13; v_call: TRBV2
cdr3_aa: CAWYTDLTGELFF; cdr3_nt: TGTGCCTGGTATACAGATCTTACCGGGGAGCTGTTTTTT; d_call: -; j_call: TRBJ2-2; cdr3_length: 13; v_call: TRBV30
cdr3_aa: CASGQGTNQPQHF; cdr3_nt: TGTGCCAGCGGGCAGGGGACCAATCAGCCCCAGCATTTT; d_call: -; j_call: TRBJ1-5; cdr3_length: 13; v_call: TRBV6-5
cdr3_aa: CASSATGGGTGSYEQYF; cdr3_nt: TGTGCCAGCAGCGCTACAGGGGGAGGTACTGGATCCTACGAGCAGTACTTC; d_call: TRBD1; j_call: TRBJ2-7; cdr3_length: 17; v_call: TRBV7-9
cdr3_aa: CASSLEKEVNSPLHF; cdr3_nt: TGTGCCAGCAGCTTGGAAAAGGAGGTGAATTCACCCCTCCACTTT; d_call: -; j_call: TRBJ1-6; cdr3_length: 15; v_call: TRBV5-4
cdr3_aa: CASSALPTGELFF; cdr3_nt: TGTGCCAGCAGCGCTCTACCTACCGGGGAGCTGTTTTTT; d_call: -; j_call: TRBJ2-2; cdr3_length: 13; v_call: TRBV11-3
cdr3_aa: CASSIPRTGGSGANVLTF; cdr3_nt: TGTGCCAGTAGTATCCCCCGGACAGGGGGCTCTGGGGCCAACGTCCTGACTTTC; d_call: TRBD1; j_call: TRBJ2-6; cdr3_length: 18; v_call: TRBV19
cdr3_aa: CASSPRPRGEQYF; cdr3_nt: TGTGCCAGCAGCCCGCGACCTAGGGGGGAGCAGTACTTC; d_call: -; j_call: TRBJ2-7; cdr3_length: 13; v_call: TRBV9
cdr3_aa: CATSRDGGGTDTQYF; cdr3_nt: TGTGCCACCAGCAGAGATGGGGGGGGCACAGATACGCAGTATTTT; d_call: TRBD2; j_call: TRBJ2-3; cdr3_length: 15; v_call: TRBV15
cdr3_aa: CASSPLGREETQYF; cdr3_nt: TGTGCCAGCAGCCCCCTAGGGAGGGAAGAGACCCAGTACTTC; d_call: TRBD2; j_call: TRBJ2-5; cdr3_length: 14; v_call: TRBV4-2
cdr3_aa: CASSETGGNEQFF; cdr3_nt: TGTGCCAGCAGTGAGACAGGGGGCAATGAGCAGTTCTTC; d_call: TRBD1; j_call: TRBJ2-1; cdr3_length: 13; v_call: TRBV6-1
cdr3_aa: CASSEGQGLMEQYF; cdr3_nt: TGTGCCAGCAGTGAAGGACAGGGCCTTATGGAGCAGTACTTC; d_call: TRBD1; j_call: TRBJ2-7; cdr3_length: 14; v_call: TRBV6-1
cdr3_aa: CATSSTGTFSGVTYEQYF; cdr3_nt: TGTGCCACCAGCAGCACTGGGACCTTTAGCGGAGTAACCTACGAGCAGTACTTC; d_call: -; j_call: TRBJ2-7; cdr3_length: 18; v_call: TRBV15
cdr3_aa: CASTSGARETQYF; cdr3_nt: TGTGCCAGCACCAGTGGGGCCAGAGAGACCCAGTACTTC; d_call: -; j_call: TRBJ2-5; cdr3_length: 13; v_call: TRBV6-1
cdr3_aa: CASSITYYNEQFF; cdr3_nt: TGTGCCAGTAGTATCACTTACTACAATGAGCAGTTCTTC; d_call: -; j_call: TRBJ2-1; cdr3_length: 13; v_call: TRBV19
cdr3_aa: CASRQRWLRGGEDTQYF; cdr3_nt: TGTGCCAGCAGACAAAGGTGGTTGAGGGGGGGCGAGGATACGCAGTATTTT; d_call: -; j_call: TRBJ2-3; cdr3_length: 17; v_call: TRBV7-8
cdr3_aa: CAIPPPEQGFYNEQFF; cdr3_nt: TGTGCCATTCCCCCGCCGGAGCAGGGTTTCTACAATGAGCAGTTCTTC; d_call: -; j_call: TRBJ2-1; cdr3_length: 16; v_call: TRBV5-4
cdr3_aa: CASSRGGQSSYEQYF; cdr3_nt: TGTGCCAGCAGCCGCGGGGGTCAAAGCTCCTACGAGCAGTACTTC; d_call: TRBD2; j_call: TRBJ2-7; cdr3_length: 15; v_call: TRBV7-9
cdr3_aa: CASSRDGDQPQHF; cdr3_nt: TGTGCCAGCAGCCGCGACGGGGATCAGCCCCAGCATTTT; d_call: -; j_call: TRBJ1-5; cdr3_length: 13; v_call: TRBV9
cdr3_aa: CASSLNTDTQYF; cdr3_nt: TGTGCCAGCAGCCTTAACACAGATACGCAGTATTTT; d_call: -; j_call: TRBJ2-3; cdr3_length: 12; v_call: TRBV11-2
cdr3_aa: CASSLVRTTSNQPQHF; cdr3_nt: TGTGCCAGCAGCTTAGTTAGGACAACTAGCAATCAGCCCCAGCATTTT; d_call: -; j_call: TRBJ1-5; cdr3_length: 16; v_call: TRBV7-8
cdr3_aa: CASSPTTGTGDEKLFF; cdr3_nt: TGTGCCAGCAGTCCAACGACCGGGACAGGGGATGAAAAACTGTTTTTT; d_call: TRBD1; j_call: TRBJ1-4; cdr3_length: 16; v_call: TRBV5-6
cdr3_aa: CASSVGRTGELYEQYF; cdr3_nt: TGTGCCAGCAGTGTTGGGAGGACAGGCGAACTTTACGAGCAGTACTTC; d_call: -; j_call: TRBJ2-7; cdr3_length: 16; v_call: TRBV6-1
cdr3_aa: CASSLRLAGFTDTQYF; cdr3_nt: TGTGCCAGCAGCCTTAGACTAGCGGGGTTCACAGATACGCAGTATTTT; d_call: TRBD2; j_call: TRBJ2-3; cdr3_length: 16; v_call: TRBV11-2
cdr3_aa: CASSELEGALQPQHF; cdr3_nt: TGTGCCAGCAGTGAGTTGGAGGGGGCTCTCCAGCCCCAGCATTTT; d_call: TRBD1; j_call: TRBJ1-5; cdr3_length: 15; v_call: TRBV2
cdr3_aa: CASSQEGGNFVLKLFF; cdr3_nt: TGCGCCAGCAGCCAAGAGGGGGGGAATTTTGTTTTGAAACTGTTTTTT; d_call: -; j_call: TRBJ1-4; cdr3_length: 16; v_call: TRBV4-1
cdr3_aa: CASSLDRVGAKNIQYF; cdr3_nt: TGTGCCAGCAGCTTGGACAGGGTAGGAGCCAAAAACATTCAGTACTTC; d_call: -; j_call: TRBJ2-4; cdr3_length: 16; v_call: TRBV5-4
cdr3_aa: CASSSTGTGNYEQYF; cdr3_nt: TGTGCCAGCAGCTCAACCGGGACAGGGAACTACGAGCAGTACTTC; d_call: TRBD1; j_call: TRBJ2-7; cdr3_length: 15; v_call: TRBV7-9
cdr3_aa: CASSPRARVTEAFF; cdr3_nt: TGTGCCAGCTCACCCCGGGCCAGGGTCACTGAAGCTTTCTTT; d_call: -; j_call: TRBJ1-1; cdr3_length: 14; v_call: TRBV7-2
cdr3_aa: CASTLDSYNSPPHF; cdr3_nt: TGTGCCAGTACCCTAGACAGCTATAATTCACCCCCCCACTTT; d_call: -; j_call: TRBJ1-6; cdr3_length: 14; v_call: TRBV19
cdr3_aa: CASIQPNTGELFF; cdr3_nt: TGCGCCAGCATACAGCCGAACACCGGGGAGCTGTTTTTT; d_call: -; j_call: TRBJ2-2; cdr3_length: 13; v_call: TRBV5-1
cdr3_aa: CASSQAGVDYGYTF; cdr3_nt: TGTGCCAGCAGCCAAGCAGGGGTTGACTATGGCTACACCTTC; d_call: -; j_call: TRBJ1-2; cdr3_length: 14; v_call: TRBV4-2
cdr3_aa: CASSEAAGTGKTGELFF; cdr3_nt: TGCGCCAGCAGCGAAGCAGCCGGGACAGGGAAAACCGGGGAGCTGTTTTTT; d_call: TRBD1; j_call: TRBJ2-2; cdr3_length: 17; v_call: TRBV5-1
cdr3_aa: CAWSVSVSTSGTLRTQYF; cdr3_nt: TGTGCCTGGAGTGTAAGTGTGTCGACTAGCGGGACCCTAAGGACCCAGTACTTC; d_call: TRBD2; j_call: TRBJ2-5; cdr3_length: 18; v_call: TRBV30
cdr3_aa: CASSLVPRGTGIGELFF; cdr3_nt: TGCGCCAGCAGCTTGGTCCCCCGGGGTACCGGTATCGGGGAGCTGTTTTTT; d_call: -; j_call: TRBJ2-2; cdr3_length: 17; v_call: TRBV5-1
cdr3_aa: CSVIYSSNQPQHF; cdr3_nt: TGCAGCGTTATATACTCTAGCAATCAGCCCCAGCATTTT; d_call: -; j_call: TRBJ1-5; cdr3_length: 13; v_call: TRBV29-1
cdr3_aa: CASSSIIDRVSNQPQHF; cdr3_nt: TGCGCCAGCAGCTCTATTATTGACAGGGTAAGCAATCAGCCCCAGCATTTT; d_call: TRBD1; j_call: TRBJ1-5; cdr3_length: 17; v_call: TRBV5-1